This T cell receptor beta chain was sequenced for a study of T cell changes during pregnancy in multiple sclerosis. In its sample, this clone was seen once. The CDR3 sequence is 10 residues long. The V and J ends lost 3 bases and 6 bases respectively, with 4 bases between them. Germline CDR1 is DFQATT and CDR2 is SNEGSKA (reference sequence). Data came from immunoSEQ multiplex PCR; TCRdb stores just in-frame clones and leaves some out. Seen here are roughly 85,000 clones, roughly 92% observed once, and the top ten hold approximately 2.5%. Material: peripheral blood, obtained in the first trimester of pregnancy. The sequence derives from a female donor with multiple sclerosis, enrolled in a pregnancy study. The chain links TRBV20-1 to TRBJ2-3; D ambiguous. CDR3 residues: CSASSDTQYF. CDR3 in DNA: TGCAGTGCTAGTAGCGATACGCAGTATTTT.